The TCR beta chain under discussion was sequenced for a study of cytomegalovirus exposure and HLA in healthy donors. Overall study results and limits: Solely CMV serostatus was available to characterize immune exposure.

CDR3 length: 15 residues. The ends were cut back, 6 bases at V and 2 bases at J, with 15 bases in the middle. The germline V gene encodes CDR1 LNHDA and CDR2 SQIVND (reference sequence). Concerning this clone: Its matching antigen is unknown.

It was with 60 Vbeta and 13 Jbeta primers that the PCR ran. The table came from immunoSEQ multiplex PCR; TCRdb's copy has only in-frame clones and leaves some out. The table records 70,000 to 95,000 clones, 80% of them present only once. This receptor was taken from a man aged 18 to 29 in good health and CMV-seronegative. The rearrangement links TRBV19 to TRBJ2-3; perhaps TRBD1 as D (5 bases). Sequenced material: PBMCs. The CDR3 coding sequence is TGTGCCAGTAGCCCATTAGGGGATTTCACAGATACGCAGTATTTT. Protein product: CASSPLGDFTDTQYF.